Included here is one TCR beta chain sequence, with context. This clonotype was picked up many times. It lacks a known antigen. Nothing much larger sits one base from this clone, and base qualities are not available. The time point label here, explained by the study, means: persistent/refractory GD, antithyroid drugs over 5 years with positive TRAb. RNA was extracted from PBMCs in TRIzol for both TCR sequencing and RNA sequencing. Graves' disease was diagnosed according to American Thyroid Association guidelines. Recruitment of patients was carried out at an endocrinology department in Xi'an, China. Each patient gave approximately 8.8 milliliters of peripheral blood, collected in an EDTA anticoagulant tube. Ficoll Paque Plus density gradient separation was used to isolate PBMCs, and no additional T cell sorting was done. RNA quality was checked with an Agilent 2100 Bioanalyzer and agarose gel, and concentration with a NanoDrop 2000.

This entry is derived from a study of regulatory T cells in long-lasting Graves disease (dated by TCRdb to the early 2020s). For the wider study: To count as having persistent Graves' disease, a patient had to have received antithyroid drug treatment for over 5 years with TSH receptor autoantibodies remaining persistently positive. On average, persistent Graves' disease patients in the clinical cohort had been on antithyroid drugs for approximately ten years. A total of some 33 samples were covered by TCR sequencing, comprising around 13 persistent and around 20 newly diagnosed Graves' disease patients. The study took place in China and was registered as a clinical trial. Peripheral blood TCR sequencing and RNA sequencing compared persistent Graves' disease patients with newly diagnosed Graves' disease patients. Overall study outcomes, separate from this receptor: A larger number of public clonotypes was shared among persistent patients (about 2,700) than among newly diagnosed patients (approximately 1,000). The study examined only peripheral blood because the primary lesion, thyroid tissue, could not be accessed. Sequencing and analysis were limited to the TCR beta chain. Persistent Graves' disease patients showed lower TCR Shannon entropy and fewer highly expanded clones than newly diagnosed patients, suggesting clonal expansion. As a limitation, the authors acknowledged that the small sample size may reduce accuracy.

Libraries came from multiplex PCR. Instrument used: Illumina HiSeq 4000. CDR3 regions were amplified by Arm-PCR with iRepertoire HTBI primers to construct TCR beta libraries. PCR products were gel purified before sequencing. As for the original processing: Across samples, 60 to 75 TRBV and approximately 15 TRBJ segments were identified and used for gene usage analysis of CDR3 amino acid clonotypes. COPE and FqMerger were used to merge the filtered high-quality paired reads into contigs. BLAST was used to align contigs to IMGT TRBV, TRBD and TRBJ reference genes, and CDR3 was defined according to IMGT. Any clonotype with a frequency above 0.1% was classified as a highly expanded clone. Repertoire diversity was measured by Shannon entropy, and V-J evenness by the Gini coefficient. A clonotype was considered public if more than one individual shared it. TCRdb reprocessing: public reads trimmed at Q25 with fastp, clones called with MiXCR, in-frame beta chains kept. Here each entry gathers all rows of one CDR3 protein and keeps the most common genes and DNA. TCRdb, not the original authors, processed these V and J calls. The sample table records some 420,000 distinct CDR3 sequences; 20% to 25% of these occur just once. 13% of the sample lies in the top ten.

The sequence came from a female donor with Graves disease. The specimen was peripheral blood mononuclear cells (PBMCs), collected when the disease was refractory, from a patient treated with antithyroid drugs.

The CDR3 here reads CATSASIYPYEQYF. The nucleotide sequence reads TGTGCCACCAGTGCAAGTATTTACCCTTACGAGCAGTACTTC. Recombination joined TRBV24-1 with TRBJ2-7, with no confidently assigned D gene. Including the terminal cysteine and phenylalanine, the CDR3 comprises 14 residues. Solely the CDR3 DNA is kept, with 42 bases framed from the first base. CDR1 KGHDR and CDR2 SFDVKD were looked up in the germline V gene. Between the V and J ends, shortened by 5 bases and 4 bases respectively, the junction contains 14 bases.